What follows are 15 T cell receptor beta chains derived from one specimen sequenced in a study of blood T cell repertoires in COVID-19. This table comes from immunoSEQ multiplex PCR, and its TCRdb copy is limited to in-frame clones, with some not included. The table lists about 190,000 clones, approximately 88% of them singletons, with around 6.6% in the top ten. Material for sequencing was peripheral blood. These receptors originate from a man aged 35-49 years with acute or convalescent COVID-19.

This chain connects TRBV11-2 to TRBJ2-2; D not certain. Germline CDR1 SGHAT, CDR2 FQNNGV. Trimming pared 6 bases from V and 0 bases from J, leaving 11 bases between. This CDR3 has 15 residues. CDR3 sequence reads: CASRFGSANTGELFF. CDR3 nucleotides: TGTGCCAGCAGATTCGGTTCCGCGAACACCGGGGAGCTGTTTTTT.

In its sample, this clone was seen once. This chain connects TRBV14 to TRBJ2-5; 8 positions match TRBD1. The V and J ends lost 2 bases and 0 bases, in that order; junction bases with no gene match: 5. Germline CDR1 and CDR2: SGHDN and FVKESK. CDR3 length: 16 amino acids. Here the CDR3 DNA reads TGTGCCAGCAGCCAATGGACAGGGCCTTACCAAGAGACCCAGTACTTC. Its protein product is CASSQWTGPYQETQYF. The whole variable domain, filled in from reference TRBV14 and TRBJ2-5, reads EAGVTQFPSHSVIEKGQTVTLRCDPISGHDNLYWYRRVMGKEIKFLLHFVKESKQDESGMPNNRFLAERTGGTYSTLKVQPAELEDSGVYFCASSQWTGPYQETQYFGPGTRLLVL.

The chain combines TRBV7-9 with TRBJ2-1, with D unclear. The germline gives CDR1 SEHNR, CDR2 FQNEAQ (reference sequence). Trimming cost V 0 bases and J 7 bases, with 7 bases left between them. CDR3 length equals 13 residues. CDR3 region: CASSLALGNEQFF. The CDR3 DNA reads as TGTGCCAGCAGCTTAGCGCTAGGTAATGAGCAGTTCTTC.

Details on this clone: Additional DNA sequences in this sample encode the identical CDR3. In DNA, the CDR3 is TGCGCCAGCAGCTTGGGAGGAGGCGGAACTGAAGCTTTCTTT. Translated: CASSLGGGGTEAFF. This sequence joins TRBV5-1 and TRBJ1-1; D remains unclear. CDR1 is SGHRS, CDR2 YFSETQ, per germline. The CDR3 covers 14 residues. V was shortened by 0 bases and J by 5 bases, with 11 bases between the two germline ends.

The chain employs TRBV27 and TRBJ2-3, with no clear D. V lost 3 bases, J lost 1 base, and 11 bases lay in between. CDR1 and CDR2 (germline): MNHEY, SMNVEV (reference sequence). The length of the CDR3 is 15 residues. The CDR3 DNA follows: TGTGCCAGCAGTTTCCGACTCCCTCGCACAGATACGCAGTATTTT. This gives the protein CASSFRLPRTDTQYF.

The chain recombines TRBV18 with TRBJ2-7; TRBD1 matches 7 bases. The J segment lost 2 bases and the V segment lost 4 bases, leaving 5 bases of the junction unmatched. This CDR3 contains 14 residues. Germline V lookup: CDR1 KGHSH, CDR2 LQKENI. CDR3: CASSQQGVPYEQYF. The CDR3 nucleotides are TGTGCCAGCTCACAGCAGGGGGTTCCCTACGAGCAGTACTTC.

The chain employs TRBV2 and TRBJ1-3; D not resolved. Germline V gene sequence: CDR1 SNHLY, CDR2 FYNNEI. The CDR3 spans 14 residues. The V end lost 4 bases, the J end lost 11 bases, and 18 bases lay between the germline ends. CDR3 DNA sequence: TGTGCCAGCAGTGTTTGGGCTCTCCCCTCTCCCATATATTTT. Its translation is CASSVWALPSPIYF. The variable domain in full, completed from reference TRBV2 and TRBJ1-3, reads EPEVTQTPSHQVTQMGQEVILRCVPISNHLYFYWYRQILGQKVEFLVSFYNNEISEKSEIFDDQFSVERPDGSNFTLKIRSTKLEDSAMYFCASSVWALPSPIYFGEGSWLTVV.

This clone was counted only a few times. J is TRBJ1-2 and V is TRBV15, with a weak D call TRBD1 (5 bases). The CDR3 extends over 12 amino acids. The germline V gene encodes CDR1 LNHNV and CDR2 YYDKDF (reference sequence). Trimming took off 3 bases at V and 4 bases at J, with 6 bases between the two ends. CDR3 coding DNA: TGTGCCACCAGCAGGGACACCTATGGCTACACCTTC. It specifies CATSRDTYGYTF.

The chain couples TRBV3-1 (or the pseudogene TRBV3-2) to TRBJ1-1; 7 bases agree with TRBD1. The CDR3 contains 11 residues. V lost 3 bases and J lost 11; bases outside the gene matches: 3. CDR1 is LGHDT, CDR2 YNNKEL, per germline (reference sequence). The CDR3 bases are TGTGCCAGCAGCCATACAGGGGCGGCTTTCTTT. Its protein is CASSHTGAAFF.

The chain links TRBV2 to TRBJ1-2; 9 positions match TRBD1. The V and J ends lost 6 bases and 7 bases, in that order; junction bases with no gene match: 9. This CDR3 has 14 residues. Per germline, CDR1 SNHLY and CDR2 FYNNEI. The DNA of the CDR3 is TGTGCCAGCAGCCGGGACAGGGTTGGGACTGGCTACACCTTC. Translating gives CASSRDRVGTGYTF. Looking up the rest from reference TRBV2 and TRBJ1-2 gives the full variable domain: EPEVTQTPSHQVTQMGQEVILRCVPISNHLYFYWYRQILGQKVEFLVSFYNNEISEKSEIFDDQFSVERPDGSNFTLKIRSTKLEDSAMYFCASSRDRVGTGYTFGSGTRLTVV.

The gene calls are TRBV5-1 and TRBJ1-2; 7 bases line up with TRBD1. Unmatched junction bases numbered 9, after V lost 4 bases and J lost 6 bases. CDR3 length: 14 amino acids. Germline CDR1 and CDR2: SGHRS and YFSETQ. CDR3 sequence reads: CASSPTTGENGYTF. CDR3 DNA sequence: TGCGCCAGCAGCCCGACTACAGGGGAGAATGGCTACACCTTC.

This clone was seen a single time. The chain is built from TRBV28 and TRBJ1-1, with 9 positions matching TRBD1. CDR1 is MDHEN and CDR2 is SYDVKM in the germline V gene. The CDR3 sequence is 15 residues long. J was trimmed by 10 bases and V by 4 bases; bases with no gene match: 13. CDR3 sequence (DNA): TGTGCCAGCAGTTCCCACTTGACAGGGGGAATCGCAGCTTTCTTT. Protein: CASSSHLTGGIAAFF.

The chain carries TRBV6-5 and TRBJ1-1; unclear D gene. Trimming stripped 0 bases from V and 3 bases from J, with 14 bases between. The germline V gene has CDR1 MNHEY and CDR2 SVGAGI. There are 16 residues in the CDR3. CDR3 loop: CASSYSPSDPDTEAFF. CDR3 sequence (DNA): TGTGCCAGCAGTTACTCTCCCAGCGACCCGGACACTGAAGCTTTCTTT.

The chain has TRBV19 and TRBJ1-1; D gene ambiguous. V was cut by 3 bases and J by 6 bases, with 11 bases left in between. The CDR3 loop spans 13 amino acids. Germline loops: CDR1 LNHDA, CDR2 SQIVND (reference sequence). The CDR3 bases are TGTGCCAGTAGTATTGGAGGGATCTCTGAAGCTTTCTTT. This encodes CASSIGGISEAFF.

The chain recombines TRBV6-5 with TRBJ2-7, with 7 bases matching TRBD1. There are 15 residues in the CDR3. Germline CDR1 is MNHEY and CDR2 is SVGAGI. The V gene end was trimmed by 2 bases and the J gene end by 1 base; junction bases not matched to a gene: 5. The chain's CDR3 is CASSYGVQGSYEQYF. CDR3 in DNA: TGTGCCAGCAGTTACGGGGTACAGGGGTCCTACGAGCAGTACTTC.